Following are 7 T cell receptor beta chains from one sample sequenced in a study of CD8+CD57+ T cells in acquired aplastic anemia. The template used for profiling TCR beta VDJ and CDR3 was genomic DNA. TCRdb ran MiXCR on the reads and lists one entry per CDR3 protein. The table lists about 150,000 distinct CDR3 sequences, around half of them singletons, with roughly 12% in the top ten. Sequenced patients had shown CD8+CD57+ cell expansion by flow cytometry. Sequencing was carried out using sorted CD4+, CD8+, or CD8+CD57+ T cells (not recorded which) from PBMCs. The receptors derive from a human donor with aplastic anemia.

V is TRBV2 and J is TRBJ2-1; D is undetermined. The CDR3 is 12 amino acids. Germline V gene lookup returns CDR1 SNHLY and CDR2 FYNNEI. Trimming cost V 8 bases and J 10 bases, with 15 bases left between them. CDR3 protein: CASSDLMSEQFF. For the CDR3, the DNA is TGTGCCAGCTCCGATCTGATGTCGGAGCAGTTCTTC.

The J gene is TRBJ2-5, the V gene TRBV5-1; the D is unclear. The CDR3 consists of 12 residues. CDR1 is SGHRS and CDR2 is YFSETQ in the germline V gene. Trimming took 3 bases from V and 2 from J, leaving 5 bases between them. CDR3 sequence reads: CASSSQQETQYF. DNA for the CDR3: TGCGCCAGCAGCTCCCAGCAAGAGACCCAGTACTTC.

Of note for this clonotype: One end of the junction fails to match germline, which may point to a read error. The J gene is TRBJ2-7, the V gene TRBV7-6; D possibly corresponds to TRBD2 (6 bases). The CDR3 runs 15 residues. Per germline, CDR1 SGHVS and CDR2 FNYEAQ. The CDR3 protein is CASSLGDSSSYEQYF. The DNA of the CDR3 is TGTGCCAGCAGTTTAGGGGACTCCAGCTCCTACGAGCAGTACTTC. Using reference TRBV7-6 and TRBJ2-7 for the parts outside the CDR3, the full variable domain is GAGVSQSPRYKVTKRGQDVALRCDPISGHVSLYWYRQALGQGPEFLTYFNYEAQQDKSGLPNDRFSAERPEGSISTLTIQRTEQRDSAMYRCASSLGDSSSYEQYFGPGTRLTVT.

Only one count was recorded for this clonotype. The rearrangement joins TRBV6-1 to TRBJ2-7; 9 nucleotides align to TRBD1. CDR1 is MNHNS and CDR2 is SASEGT in the germline V gene. This CDR3 is 13 amino acids long. V gave up 9 bases and J gave up 6 bases; unmatched junction bases: 9. The CDR3 coding sequence is TGTGCCAGTGGGGTCCTGGACAGGGGCGAGCAGTACTTC. Its protein product is CASGVLDRGEQYF.

In this sample, this clonotype turned up many times. The chain carries TRBV7-2 and TRBJ1-1, with 9 nucleotides matching TRBD1. Germline lookup yields CDR1 SGHTA and CDR2 FQGNSA. The J segment lost 4 bases and the V segment lost 0 bases, leaving 6 bases of the junction unmatched. The CDR3 is made up of 16 amino acids. The CDR3 DNA is TGTGCCAGCAGCTTAGCTCGGGGGACAGGGCGCACTGAAGCTTTCTTT. It codes for CASSLARGTGRTEAFF.

In this sample, this clonotype turned up many times. The chain has TRBV29-1 and TRBJ1-2; TRBD1 agrees at 10 bases. This CDR3 comprises 15 residues. Germline V lookup: CDR1 SQVTM, CDR2 ANQGSEA. V shed 6 bases and J 1 base; nucleotides not matched to a gene: 8. The CDR3 sequence is CSVDRDRGFNYGYTF. CDR3 DNA sequence: TGCAGCGTAGACCGGGACAGGGGTTTTAACTATGGCTACACCTTC. The whole variable domain, remainder taken from reference TRBV29-1 and TRBJ1-2, is SAVISQKPSRDICQRGTSLTIQCQVDSQVTMMFWYRQQPGQSLTLIATANQGSEATYESGFVIDKFPISRPNLTFSTLTVSNMSPEDSSIYLCSVDRDRGFNYGYTFGSGTRLTVV.

Notes on this clonotype: Since a much larger clone is just one base distant, this may be a read error. The V call is TRBV12-3 or TRBV12-4, the J call TRBJ1-1, with no clear D. Trimming took off 6 bases at V and 3 bases at J, with 14 bases between the two ends. The CDR3 has 14 residues. Here the CDR3 DNA reads TGTGCCAGCAGCCCAAAACGGGTGGACACTGAAGCTTTCTTT. Translating it yields CASSPKRVDTEAFF.